Sequencing of this TCR beta chain was carried out in a study of neoadjuvant anti-PD-1 for oral cavity cancer. Some clones are missing from TCRdb's copy, which holds only in-frame ones; the method was immunoSEQ multiplex PCR. Among 7,000 to 9,000 clones listed, more than 50% were seen once. The ends lost 5 bases at V and 12 bases at J; junction bases unmatched: 20. Germline values: CDR1 MDHEN, CDR2 SYDVKM. The length of the CDR3 is 16 residues. This clone was observed a handful of times. The chain employs TRBV28 and TRBJ1-2; 8 bases match TRBD1. This TCR came from a person between 40 and 85 years old with oral cavity squamous cell carcinoma. The starting material was tumor tissue, obtained before nivolumab (anti-PD-1) treatment. CDR3 in DNA: TGTGCCAGCAGTCCACTCCCAGGGGGCGCAACATGGGGCAACACCTTC. It codes for CASSPLPGGATWGNTF.